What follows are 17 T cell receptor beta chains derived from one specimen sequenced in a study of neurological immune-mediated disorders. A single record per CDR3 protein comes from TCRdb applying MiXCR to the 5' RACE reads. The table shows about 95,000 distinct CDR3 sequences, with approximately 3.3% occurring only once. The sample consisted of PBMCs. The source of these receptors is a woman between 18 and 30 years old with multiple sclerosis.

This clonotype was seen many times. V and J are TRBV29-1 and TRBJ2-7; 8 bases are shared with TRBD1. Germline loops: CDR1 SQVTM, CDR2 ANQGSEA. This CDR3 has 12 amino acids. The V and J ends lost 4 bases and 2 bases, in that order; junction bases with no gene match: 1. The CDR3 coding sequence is TGCAGCGTTGTCAGGGGGCCCTACGAGCAGTACTTC. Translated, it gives CSVVRGPYEQYF.

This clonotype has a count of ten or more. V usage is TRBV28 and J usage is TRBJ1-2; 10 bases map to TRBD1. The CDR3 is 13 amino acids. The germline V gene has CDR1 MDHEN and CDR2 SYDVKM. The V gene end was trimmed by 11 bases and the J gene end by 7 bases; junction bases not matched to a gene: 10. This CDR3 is CAATGQGWSGYTF. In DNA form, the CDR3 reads TGTGCCGCCACGGGACAGGGGTGGAGTGGCTACACCTTC.

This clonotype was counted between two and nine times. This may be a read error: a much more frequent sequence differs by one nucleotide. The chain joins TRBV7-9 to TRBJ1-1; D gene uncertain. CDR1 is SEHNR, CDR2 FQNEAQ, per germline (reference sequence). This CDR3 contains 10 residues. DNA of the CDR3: TGTGCCAGCAGCCATGAGGAGGCCCGCTTT. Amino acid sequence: CASSHEEARF.

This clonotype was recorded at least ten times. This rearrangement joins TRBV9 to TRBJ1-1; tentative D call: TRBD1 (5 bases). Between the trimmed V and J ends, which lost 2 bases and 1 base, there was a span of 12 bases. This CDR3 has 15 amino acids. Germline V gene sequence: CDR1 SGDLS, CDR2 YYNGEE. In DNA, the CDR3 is TGTGCCAGCAGCGTTCTGGGGCATGCGAACACTGAAGCTTTCTTT. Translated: CASSVLGHANTEAFF.

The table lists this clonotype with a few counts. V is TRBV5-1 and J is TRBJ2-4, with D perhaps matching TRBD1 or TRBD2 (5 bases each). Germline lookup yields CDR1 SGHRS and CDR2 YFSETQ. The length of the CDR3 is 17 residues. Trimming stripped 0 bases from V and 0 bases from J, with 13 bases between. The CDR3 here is CASSLGDGARAKNIQYF. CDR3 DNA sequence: TGCGCCAGCAGCTTGGGAGACGGGGCGAGAGCCAAAAACATTCAGTACTTC.

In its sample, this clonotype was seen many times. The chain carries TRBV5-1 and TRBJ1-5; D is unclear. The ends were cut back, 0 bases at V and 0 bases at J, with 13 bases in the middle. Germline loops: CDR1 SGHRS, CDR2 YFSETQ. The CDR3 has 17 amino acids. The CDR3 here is CASSLGDYYDSNQPQHF. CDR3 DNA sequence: TGCGCCAGCAGCTTGGGAGACTACTATGATAGCAATCAGCCCCAGCATTTT.

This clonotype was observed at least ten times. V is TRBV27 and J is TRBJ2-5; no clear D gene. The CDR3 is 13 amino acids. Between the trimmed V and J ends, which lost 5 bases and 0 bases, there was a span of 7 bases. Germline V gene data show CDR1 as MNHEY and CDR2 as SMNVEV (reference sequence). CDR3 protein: CASSTLNQETQYF. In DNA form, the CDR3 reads TGTGCCAGCAGTACACTTAACCAAGAGACCCAGTACTTC.

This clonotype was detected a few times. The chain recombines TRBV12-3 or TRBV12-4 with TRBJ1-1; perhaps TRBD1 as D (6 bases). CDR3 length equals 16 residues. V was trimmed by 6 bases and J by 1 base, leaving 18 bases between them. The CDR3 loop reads CASSNRRRGRNTEAFF. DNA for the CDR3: TGTGCCAGCAGCAACCGCAGACGGGGGCGGAACACTGAAGCTTTCTTT.

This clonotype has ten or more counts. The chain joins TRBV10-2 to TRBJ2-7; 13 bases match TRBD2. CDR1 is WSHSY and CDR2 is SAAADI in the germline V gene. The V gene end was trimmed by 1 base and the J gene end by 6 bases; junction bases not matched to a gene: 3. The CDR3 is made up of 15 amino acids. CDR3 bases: TGCGCCAGCAGTGAGTGGACTAGCGGGGGACTCGAGCAGTACTTC. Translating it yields CASSEWTSGGLEQYF.

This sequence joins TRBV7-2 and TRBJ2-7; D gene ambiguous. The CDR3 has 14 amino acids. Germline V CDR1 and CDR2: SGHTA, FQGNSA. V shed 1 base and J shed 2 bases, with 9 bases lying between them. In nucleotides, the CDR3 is TGTGCCAGCAGCTTAGGAATAACCCCCTACGAGCAGTACTTC. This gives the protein CASSLGITPYEQYF.

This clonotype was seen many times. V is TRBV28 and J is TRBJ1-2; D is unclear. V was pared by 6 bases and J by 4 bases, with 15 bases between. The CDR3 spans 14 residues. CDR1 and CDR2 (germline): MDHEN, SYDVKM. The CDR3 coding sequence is TGTGCCAGCAGATCCCCCGGGCAGGCCTATGGCTACACCTTC. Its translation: CASRSPGQAYGYTF.

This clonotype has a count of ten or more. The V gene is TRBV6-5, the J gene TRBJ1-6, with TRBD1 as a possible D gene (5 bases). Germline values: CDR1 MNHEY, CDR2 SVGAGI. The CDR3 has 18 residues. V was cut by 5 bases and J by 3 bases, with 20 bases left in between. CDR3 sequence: CASSRGLRSGGYNSPLHF. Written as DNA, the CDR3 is TGTGCCAGCAGTCGGGGCCTCCGGAGTGGTGGCTATAATTCACCCCTCCACTTT.

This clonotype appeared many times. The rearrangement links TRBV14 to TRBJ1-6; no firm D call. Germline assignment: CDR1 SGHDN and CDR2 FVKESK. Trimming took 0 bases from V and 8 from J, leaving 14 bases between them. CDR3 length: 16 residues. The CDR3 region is CASSQDRNSWDSPLHF. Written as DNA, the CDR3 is TGTGCCAGCAGCCAAGATAGGAACAGTTGGGATTCACCCCTCCACTTT.

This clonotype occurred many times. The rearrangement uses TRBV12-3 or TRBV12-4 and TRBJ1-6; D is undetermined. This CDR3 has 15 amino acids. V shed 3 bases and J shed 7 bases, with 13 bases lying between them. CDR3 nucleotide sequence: TGTGCCAGCAGTTTCCCCCCGGGTAGGAATTCACCCCTCCACTTT. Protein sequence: CASSFPPGRNSPLHF.

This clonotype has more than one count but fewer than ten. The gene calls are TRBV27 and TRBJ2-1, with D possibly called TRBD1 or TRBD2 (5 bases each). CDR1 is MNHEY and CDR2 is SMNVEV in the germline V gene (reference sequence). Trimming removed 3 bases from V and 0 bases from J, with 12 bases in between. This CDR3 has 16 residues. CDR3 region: CASSFEPGSSYNEQFF. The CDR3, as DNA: TGTGCCAGCAGTTTTGAGCCAGGGAGCTCCTACAATGAGCAGTTCTTC.

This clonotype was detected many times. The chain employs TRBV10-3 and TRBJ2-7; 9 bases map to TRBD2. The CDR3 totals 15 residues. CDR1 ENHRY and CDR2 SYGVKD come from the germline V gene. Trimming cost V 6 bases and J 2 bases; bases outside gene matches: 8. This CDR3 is CAISGGTSSPYEQYF. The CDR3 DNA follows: TGTGCCATCAGCGGAGGGACTAGCAGCCCCTACGAGCAGTACTTC.

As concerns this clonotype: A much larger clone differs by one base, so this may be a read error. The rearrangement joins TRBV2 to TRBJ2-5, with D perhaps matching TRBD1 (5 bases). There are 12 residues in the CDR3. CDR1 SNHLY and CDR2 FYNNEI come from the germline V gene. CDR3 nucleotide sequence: TGTGACAGCAGGGCGGACGGGGAGACCCAGTACTTC. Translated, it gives CDSRADGETQYF.